These 2 T cell receptor beta chains were all obtained from the same sample, sequenced in a study of PD-1 blockade in classical Hodgkin lymphoma. The protocol was immunoSEQ multiplex PCR, while the TCRdb copy is restricted to in-frame clones and leaves out a portion. The sample gives roughly 100,000 clones, roughly 87% of which show up once; 15% to 20% is in the top ten. Described time point: cycle 4 day 1 (C4D1), after six to seven weeks of nivolumab. Every patient experienced relapse after autologous stem cell transplantation, and brentuximab vedotin exposure varied. Here the sequenced sample was peripheral blood mononuclear cells (PBMCs), taken before the fourth cycle of nivolumab. These receptor sequences come from a human donor with classical Hodgkin lymphoma.

The rearrangement links TRBV19 to TRBJ1-5; perhaps TRBD1 as D (5 bases). Trimming removed 2 bases from V and 0 bases from J, with 14 bases in between. CDR1 and CDR2 from the germline V gene are LNHDA and SQIVND (reference sequence). This CDR3 is built from 17 residues. The CDR3 spells CASSIPGAIGSNQPQHF. The CDR3 DNA reads as TGTGCCAGTAGTATACCTGGGGCGATAGGTAGCAATCAGCCCCAGCATTTT.

The gene calls are TRBV7-2 and TRBJ2-1; TRBD2 agrees at 12 bases. V shed 4 bases and J 9 bases; nucleotides not matched to a gene: 16. Germline CDR1 is SGHTA and CDR2 is FQGNSA. The CDR3 is made up of 18 amino acids. The CDR3 loop is CASSSPPTRLAGDGEQFF. As DNA, the CDR3 is TGTGCCAGCAGCTCCCCCCCCACCCGACTAGCGGGAGATGGTGAGCAGTTCTTC.